What follows describes a single T cell receptor (beta chain). Its antigen is currently unknown. The sample comes from a study of T cells in narcolepsy. Across the whole study: Healthy controls were enrolled alongside patients with narcolepsy type 1 or type 2.

Generated by immunoSEQ multiplex PCR, the TCRdb table keeps only in-frame clones and is missing some. The sample lists 35,000 to 40,000 clones; around 82% were seen once. Regarding the study as a whole: Comparing one patient's CSF and blood CD4+ clonotypes highlighted HCRT- and TRIB2-specific autoreactive clonotypes. Some memory CD4+ repertoires had no autoreactive clone sequences. Reportedly, autoreactive clonotypes were serially detected in patients' blood but not controls'.

The sequence derives from a human donor with narcolepsy. Sequencing was done on a sample of CD45RA- memory CD4+ T cells from PBMCs.

CDR3: CASSLGERQPQHF. CDR3 DNA sequence: TGTGCCAGCAGCTTAGGAGAACGACAGCCCCAGCATTTT. The chain carries TRBV7-3 and TRBJ1-5; no clear D gene. CDR3 length equals 13 residues. The germline V gene has CDR1 SGHTA and CDR2 FQGTGA. V was shortened by 2 bases and J by 7 bases, with 9 bases between the two germline ends.